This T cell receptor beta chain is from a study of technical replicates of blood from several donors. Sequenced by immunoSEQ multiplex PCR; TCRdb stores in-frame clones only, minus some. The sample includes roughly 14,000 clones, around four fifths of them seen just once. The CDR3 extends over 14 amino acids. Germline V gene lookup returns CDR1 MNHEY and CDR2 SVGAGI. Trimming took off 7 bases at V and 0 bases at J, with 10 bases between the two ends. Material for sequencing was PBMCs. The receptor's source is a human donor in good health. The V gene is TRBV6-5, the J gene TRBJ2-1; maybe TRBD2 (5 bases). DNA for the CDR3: TGTGCCAGCACGGCGGGTACCTCCTACAATGAGCAGTTCTTC. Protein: CASTAGTSYNEQFF.